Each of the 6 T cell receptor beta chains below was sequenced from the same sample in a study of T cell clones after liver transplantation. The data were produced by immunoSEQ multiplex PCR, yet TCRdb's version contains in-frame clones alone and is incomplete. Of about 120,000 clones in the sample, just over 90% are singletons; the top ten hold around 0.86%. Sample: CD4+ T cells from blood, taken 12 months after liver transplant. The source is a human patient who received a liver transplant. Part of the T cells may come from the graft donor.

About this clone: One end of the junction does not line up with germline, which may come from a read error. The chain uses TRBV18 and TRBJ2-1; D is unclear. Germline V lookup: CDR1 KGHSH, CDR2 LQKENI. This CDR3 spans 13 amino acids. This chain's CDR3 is CASSPLDDMGKVF. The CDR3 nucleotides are TGTGCCAGCTCACCACTCGATGACATGGGGAAAGTCTTC.

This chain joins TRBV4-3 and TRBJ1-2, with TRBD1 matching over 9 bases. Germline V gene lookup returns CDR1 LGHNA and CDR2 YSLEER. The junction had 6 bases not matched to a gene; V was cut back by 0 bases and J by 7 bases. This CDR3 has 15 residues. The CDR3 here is CASSQEQGAYGGYTF. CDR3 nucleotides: TGCGCCAGCAGCCAAGAACAGGGGGCATATGGTGGCTACACCTTC.

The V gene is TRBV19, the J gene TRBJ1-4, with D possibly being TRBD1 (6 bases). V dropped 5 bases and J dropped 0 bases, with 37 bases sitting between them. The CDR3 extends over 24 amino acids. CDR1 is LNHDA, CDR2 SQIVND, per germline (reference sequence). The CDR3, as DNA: TGTGCCAGTAGTTACCAAACCCCGGGACCAAGGGAAGGGGGGCCATTTGCAACTAATGAAAAACTGTTTTTT. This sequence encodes CASSYQTPGPREGGPFATNEKLFF. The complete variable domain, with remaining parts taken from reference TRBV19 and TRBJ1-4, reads DGGITQSPKYLFRKEGQNVTLSCEQNLNHDAMYWYRQDPGQGLRLIYYSQIVNDFQKGDIAEGYSVSREKKESFPLTVTSAQKNPTAFYLCASSYQTPGPREGGPFATNEKLFFGSGTQLSVL.

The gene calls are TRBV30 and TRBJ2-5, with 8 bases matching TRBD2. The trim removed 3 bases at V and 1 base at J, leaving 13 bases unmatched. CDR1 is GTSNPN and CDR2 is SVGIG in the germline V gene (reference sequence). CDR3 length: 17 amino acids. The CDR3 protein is CAWREWGSGNFQETQYF. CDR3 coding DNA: TGTGCCTGGAGAGAATGGGGTAGCGGGAATTTCCAAGAGACCCAGTACTTC.

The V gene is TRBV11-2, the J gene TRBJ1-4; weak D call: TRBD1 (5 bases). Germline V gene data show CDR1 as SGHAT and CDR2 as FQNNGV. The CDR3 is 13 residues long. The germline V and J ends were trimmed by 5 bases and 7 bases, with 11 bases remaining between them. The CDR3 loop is CASSGTAGEKLFF. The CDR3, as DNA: TGTGCCAGCAGCGGGACGGCGGGTGAAAAACTGTTTTTT.

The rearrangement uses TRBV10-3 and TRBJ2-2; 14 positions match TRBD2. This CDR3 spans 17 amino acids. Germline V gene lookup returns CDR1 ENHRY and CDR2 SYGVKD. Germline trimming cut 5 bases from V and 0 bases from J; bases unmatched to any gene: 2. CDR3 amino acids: CAISPGLAGANTGELFF. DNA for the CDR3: TGTGCCATCAGTCCGGGACTAGCGGGAGCGAACACCGGGGAGCTGTTTTTT.